A single sample is the source of the 19 T cell receptor beta chains below, sequenced in a study of T-cell memory formation after mild COVID-19. TCRdb re-called the 5' RACE reads through MiXCR, storing one row per CDR3 protein. The sample comprises approximately 170,000 distinct CDR3 sequences, about an eighth of which are singletons, and approximately 3.3% rests with the top ten. What was sequenced was PBMCs or a T cell subset sorted from them (not recorded which). The receptor source for this set is a man younger than 35 who had mild COVID-19 (a few samples of this study predate the infection). Cell type and time point are not known.

This clonotype appeared a single time. This chain connects TRBV7-9 to TRBJ1-6; the D is unclear. The CDR3 is 15 residues long. CDR1 and CDR2 from the germline V gene are SEHNR and FQNEAQ (reference sequence). Deletions cut 5 bases from V and 5 bases from J, with 13 bases between. CDR3 nucleotides: TGTGCCAGCAGCCTAGGGAACCGGGATAATTCACCCCTCCACTTT. Translation: CASSLGNRDNSPLHF.

This clonotype occurred many times. CDR3 sequence: CASSFSGGTDTQYF. Here the CDR3 DNA reads TGTGCCAGCAGCTTTAGCGGGGGCACAGATACGCAGTATTTT. V is TRBV11-2 and J is TRBJ2-3; 8 nucleotides agree with TRBD2. This CDR3 region has 14 residues. Germline CDR1 SGHAT, CDR2 FQNNGV. With 3 bases clipped from V and 1 base from J, the junction kept 0 bases outside the gene matches.

The V call is TRBV25-1, the J call TRBJ2-2; D call uncertain. The germline V and J ends were trimmed by 2 bases and 4 bases, with 8 bases remaining between them. The CDR3 runs 14 residues. Germline loops: CDR1 MGHDK, CDR2 SYGVNS. CDR3 residues: CASSERAATGELFF. In DNA form, the CDR3 reads TGTGCCAGCAGTGAACGGGCAGCCACCGGGGAGCTGTTTTTT.

This clonotype was counted at least ten times. This chain links TRBV20-1 with TRBJ2-5, with 8 nucleotides matching TRBD1. The germline gives CDR1 DFQATT, CDR2 SNEGSKA (reference sequence). The CDR3 length is 12 residues. The V and J ends lost 4 bases and 4 bases, in that order; junction bases with no gene match: 2. The CDR3 coding sequence is TGCAGTGCTACGGACAGGGTAGAGACCCAGTACTTC. Translating it yields CSATDRVETQYF.

In its sample, this clonotype was seen a few times. J is TRBJ1-1 and V is TRBV5-1, with 8 bases matching TRBD1. Trimming cost V 4 bases and J 1 base; bases outside gene matches: 6. Germline CDR1 is SGHRS and CDR2 is YFSETQ. The CDR3 spans 15 residues. The CDR3 loop reads CASSPRGRGNTEAFF. The CDR3 nucleotides are TGCGCCAGCAGCCCCAGGGGGCGCGGGAACACTGAAGCTTTCTTT.

The chain employs TRBV3-1 and TRBJ2-7; TRBD1 or TRBD2 may be the D gene (6 bases each). Trimming pared 2 bases from V and 4 bases from J, leaving 15 bases between. CDR3 length: 15 amino acids. CDR1 and CDR2 (germline): LGHDT, YNNKEL (reference sequence). CDR3 loop: CASSQRGGGGYEQYF. The CDR3 DNA is TGTGCCAGCAGCCAAAGAGGAGGGGGAGGATACGAGCAGTACTTC.

This clonotype was seen a handful of times. V gene TRBV5-1 combines with J gene TRBJ2-1; 10 bases fit TRBD2. Per germline, CDR1 SGHRS and CDR2 YFSETQ. Trimming at V came to 4 bases and at J to 3 bases, leaving 7 bases not matched to a gene. The CDR3 runs 16 residues. The CDR3 DNA is TGCGCCAGCAGCACGGGAATAGCGGGGGGCTACAATGAGCAGTTCTTC. Its protein product is CASSTGIAGGYNEQFF.

At least ten counts were recorded for this clonotype. CDR3 coding DNA: TGCAGCGTGCCGGGACCGGCGGGCAACACTGAAGCTTTCTTT. Amino acid sequence: CSVPGPAGNTEAFF. The rearrangement links TRBV29-1 to TRBJ1-1; D is perhaps TRBD1 (5 bases). Germline-derived CDR1 and CDR2 are SQVTM and ANQGSEA. The CDR3 consists of 14 residues. V dropped 6 bases and J dropped 2 bases, with 16 bases sitting between them.

The rearrangement links TRBV13 to TRBJ1-6; 9 bases match TRBD1. The CDR3 is 15 amino acids. CDR1 and CDR2 from the germline V gene are PRHDT and FYEKMQ (reference sequence). Trimming cost V 0 bases and J 8 bases; bases outside gene matches: 2. CDR3 bases: TGTGCCAGCAGCTTAGGGGACAGGGGTGATTCACCCCTCCACTTT. As protein: CASSLGDRGDSPLHF.

This chain joins TRBV5-1 and TRBJ2-7; D is uncertain. V gave up 0 bases and J gave up 0 bases, with 10 bases separating them. Germline CDR1 and CDR2: SGHRS and YFSETQ. CDR3 length: 15 amino acids. Here the CDR3 reads CASSLGPIPSYEQYV. In nucleotides, the CDR3 is TGCGCCAGCAGCTTGGGCCCGATTCCCTCCTACGAGCAGTACGTC.

The chain joins TRBV20-1 to TRBJ1-5, with TRBD1 as a possible D gene (6 bases). V was trimmed by 6 bases and J by 6 bases, leaving 15 bases between them. The CDR3 length is 13 residues. Germline assignment: CDR1 DFQATT and CDR2 SNEGSKA (reference sequence). This chain's CDR3 is CSAYRDGSQPQHF. DNA for the CDR3: TGCAGTGCGTACAGGGACGGGAGTCAGCCCCAGCATTTT.

This clonotype has more than one count but fewer than ten. The CDR3 loop reads CASSSKGFQVDTQYF. DNA for the CDR3: TGTGCCAGCAGCTCCAAAGGGTTTCAGGTTGATACGCAGTATTTT. V is TRBV7-3 and J is TRBJ2-3; D call uncertain. The CDR3 is 15 residues long. With 4 bases removed from V and 6 bases from J, the gap between germline ends came to 17 bases. The germline V gene encodes CDR1 SGHTA and CDR2 FQGTGA. Complete variable domain (other parts from reference TRBV7-3 and TRBJ2-3): GAGVSQTPSNKVTEKGKYVELRCDPISGHTALYWYRQSLGQGPEFLIYFQGTGAADDSGLPNDRFFAVRPEGSVSTLKIQRTERGDSAVYLCASSSKGFQVDTQYFGPGTRLTVL.

This clonotype turned up a few times. V and J are TRBV5-1 and TRBJ2-2; D perhaps matches TRBD1 (6 bases). Trimming removed 5 bases from V and 1 base from J, with 9 bases in between. The length of the CDR3 is 14 residues. The germline V gene encodes CDR1 SGHRS and CDR2 YFSETQ. CDR3 in amino acids: CASRSTGNTGELFF. In DNA form, the CDR3 reads TGCGCCAGCAGGTCGACAGGGAACACCGGGGAGCTGTTTTTT.

This clonotype was observed many times. This chain connects TRBV14 to TRBJ1-6; D is unclear. The CDR3 runs to 12 residues. Germline-derived CDR1 and CDR2 are SGHDN and FVKESK. Trimming pared 3 bases from V and 9 bases from J, leaving 6 bases between. For the CDR3, the DNA is TGTGCCAGCAGCCATTCCCTTTCACCCCTCCACTTT. Protein product: CASSHSLSPLHF.

The chain employs TRBV4-3 and TRBJ2-7; a possible D gene is TRBD2 (5 bases). This CDR3 is built from 14 residues. V lost 1 base to trimming and J lost 7 bases, with 14 bases between them. Germline CDR1 and CDR2: LGHNA and YSLEER. The CDR3 here is CASSQGSGYVEQYF. The DNA of the CDR3 is TGCGCCAGCAGCCAAGGTTCGGGATACGTAGAGCAGTACTTC.

This clonotype was picked up a small number of times. This chain links TRBV20-1 with TRBJ2-4; D not resolved. This CDR3 spans 13 amino acids. CDR1 is DFQATT, CDR2 SNEGSKA, per germline (reference sequence). The V end was cut by 0 bases, the J end by 1 base, with 4 bases between. In DNA, the CDR3 is TGCAGTGCTAGAGATGTCGCCAAAAACATTCAGTACTTC. It yields the protein CSARDVAKNIQYF.

This chain connects TRBV29-1 to TRBJ2-5; D gene unclear. The CDR3 spans 10 residues. Germline V CDR1 and CDR2: SQVTM, ANQGSEA. V was shortened by 6 bases and J by 3 bases, with 5 bases between the two germline ends. In DNA form, the CDR3 reads TGCAGCGTGGGTAAAGAGACCCAGTACTTC. Translation gives CSVGKETQYF. The variable domain in full, completed from reference TRBV29-1 and TRBJ2-5, reads SAVISQKPSRDICQRGTSLTIQCQVDSQVTMMFWYRQQPGQSLTLIATANQGSEATYESGFVIDKFPISRPNLTFSTLTVSNMSPEDSSIYLCSVGKETQYFGPGTRLLVL.

The chain employs TRBV5-1 and TRBJ2-3, with TRBD2 matching over 7 bases. This CDR3 comprises 16 residues. Germline V gene sequence: CDR1 SGHRS, CDR2 YFSETQ. The V gene end was trimmed by 5 bases and the J gene end by 2 bases; junction bases not matched to a gene: 11. DNA for the CDR3: TGCGCCAGCAGGGCCGGTGCTAGCGGAACCACAGATACGCAGTATTTT. This sequence encodes CASRAGASGTTDTQYF.

This clonotype was observed a handful of times. The chain carries TRBV10-3 and TRBJ1-1; TRBD1 matches 8 bases. This CDR3 spans 14 amino acids. CDR1 is ENHRY and CDR2 is SYGVKD in the germline V gene. After removal of 5 bases from V and 2 bases from J, the junction contained 4 bases not matched to a gene. The CDR3 region has the DNA TGTGCCATCAGTAAGACAGGGGAAAACACTGAAGCTTTCTTT. It codes for CAISKTGENTEAFF.